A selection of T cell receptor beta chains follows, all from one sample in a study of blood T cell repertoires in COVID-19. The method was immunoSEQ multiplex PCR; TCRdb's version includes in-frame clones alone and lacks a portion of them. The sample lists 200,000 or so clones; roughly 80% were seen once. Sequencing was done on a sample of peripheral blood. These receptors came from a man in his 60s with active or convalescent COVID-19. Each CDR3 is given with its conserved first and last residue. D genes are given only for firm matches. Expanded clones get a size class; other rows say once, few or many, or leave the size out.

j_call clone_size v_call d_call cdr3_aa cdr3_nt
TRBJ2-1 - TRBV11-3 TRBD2 CASSDTSGRSNEQFF TGTGCCAGCAGCGACACTAGCGGGAGATCGAATGAGCAGTTCTTC
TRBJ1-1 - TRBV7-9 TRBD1 CASSSGTGYSEAFF TGTGCCAGCAGCTCCGGGACAGGGTACTCTGAAGCTTTCTTT
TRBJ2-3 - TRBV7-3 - CASSLMSSDTQYF TGTGCCAGCAGCTTAATGTCGTCTGATACGCAGTATTTT
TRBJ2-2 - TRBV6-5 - CASSYSGAADTGELFF TGTGCCAGCAGTTACTCAGGGGCAGCCGACACCGGGGAGCTGTTTTTT
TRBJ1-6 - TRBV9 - CASSPLGGSYNSPLHF TGTGCCAGCAGCCCCCTGGGGGGGTCTTATAATTCACCCCTCCACTTT
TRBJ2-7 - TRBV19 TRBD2 CASSFASGATYEQYF TGTGCCAGTAGTTTCGCTAGCGGGGCGACCTACGAGCAGTACTTC
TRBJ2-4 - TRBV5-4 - CASSFTGIAKNIQYF TGTGCCAGCAGCTTCACCGGTATAGCCAAAAACATTCAGTACTTC
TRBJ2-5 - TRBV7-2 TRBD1 CASSGQGAETQYF TGTGCCAGCAGCGGACAGGGGGCGGAGACCCAGTACTTC
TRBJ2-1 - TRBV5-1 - CASSLQGSDEQFF TGCGCCAGCAGTTTACAGGGTTCCGATGAGCAGTTCTTC
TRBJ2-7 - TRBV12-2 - CASRLVRLAGSYEQYF TGTGCAAGTCGCTTAGTCCGACTAGCGGGGAGCTACGAGCAGTACTTC
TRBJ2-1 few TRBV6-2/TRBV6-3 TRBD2 CASSSRPRGTINNEQFF TGTGCCAGCAGTTCAAGGCCCCGCGGGACTATCAACAATGAGCAGTTCTTC
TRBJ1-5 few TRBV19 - CASSIDGTGSNQPQHF TGTGCCAGTAGTATAGATGGCACGGGAAGCAATCAGCCCCAGCATTTT
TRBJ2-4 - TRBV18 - CASSPPQGSGKNIQYF TGTGCCAGCTCACCACCTCAGGGGTCGGGCAAAAACATTCAGTACTTC
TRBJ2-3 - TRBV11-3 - CASSVTGSHTQYF TGTGCCAGCAGCGTCACAGGTTCCCATACGCAGTATTTT
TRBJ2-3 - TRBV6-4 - CASSDSAGSYTDTQYF TGTGCCAGCAGTGACTCTGCGGGATCGTATACAGATACGCAGTATTTT
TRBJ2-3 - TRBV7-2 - CASSFLAETGDTQYF TGTGCCAGCAGCTTTTTAGCGGAGACGGGAGATACGCAGTATTTT
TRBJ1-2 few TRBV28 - CASSLWTQQRYTF TGTGCCAGCAGTTTATGGACCCAACAGCGCTACACCTTC
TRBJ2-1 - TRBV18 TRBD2 CASSQSSLAGDGNEQFF TGTGCCAGCTCGCAAAGCTCACTAGCGGGAGATGGCAATGAGCAGTTCTTC
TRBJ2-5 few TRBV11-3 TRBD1 CASSLGDSLSQETQYF TGTGCCAGCAGCTTAGGGGACAGTTTGTCGCAAGAGACCCAGTACTTC
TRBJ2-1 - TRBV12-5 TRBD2 CASGPRTSGSANEQFF TGTGCTAGTGGTCCGCGGACTAGCGGGAGTGCTAATGAGCAGTTCTTC
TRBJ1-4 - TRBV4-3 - CASSQDGAGYDEKLFF TGCGCCAGCAGCCAAGATGGGGCAGGGTACGATGAAAAACTGTTTTTT
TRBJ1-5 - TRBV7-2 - CASSLQGREPQHF TGTGCCAGCAGCTTACAGGGGCGGGAGCCCCAGCATTTT
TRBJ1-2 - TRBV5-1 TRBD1 CASSPDREGYTF TGCGCCAGCAGCCCGGACAGGGAGGGCTACACCTTC
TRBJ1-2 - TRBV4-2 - CASSQDRTAYGYTF TGTGCCAGCAGCCAAGATAGAACAGCCTATGGCTACACCTTC
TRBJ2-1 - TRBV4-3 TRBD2 CASSQDFPLAGGYNEQFF TGCGCCAGCAGCCAAGATTTCCCCCTAGCGGGAGGCTACAATGAGCAGTTCTTC
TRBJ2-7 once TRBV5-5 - CASSLTGISYEQYF TGTGCCAGCAGCCTGACGGGAATTTCCTACGAGCAGTACTTC
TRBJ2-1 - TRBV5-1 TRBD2 CASSPPSTGGPLDEQFF TGCGCCAGCAGCCCCCCCTCGACGGGAGGGCCGTTAGATGAGCAGTTCTTC
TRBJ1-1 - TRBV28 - CASRGGRGPEAFF TGTGCCAGCAGGGGGGGGAGAGGACCTGAAGCTTTCTTT
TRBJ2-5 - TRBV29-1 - CSVEAYGETQYF TGCAGCGTTGAAGCCTACGGGGAGACCCAGTACTTC
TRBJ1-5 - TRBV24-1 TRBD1 CATSDRTGKGNQPQHF TGTGCCACCAGTGACCGGACAGGGAAAGGAAATCAGCCCCAGCATTTT
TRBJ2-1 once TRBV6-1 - CASSQGSGSYNEQFF TGTGCCAGCAGTCAGGGTTCGGGCTCCTACAATGAGCAGTTCTTC
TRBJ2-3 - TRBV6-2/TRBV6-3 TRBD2 CASSPPSGRADTQYF TGTGCCAGCAGCCCCCCTAGCGGGAGGGCAGATACGCAGTATTTT
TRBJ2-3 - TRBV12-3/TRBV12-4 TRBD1 CASRPTGGLPQYF TGTGCCAGCAGGCCGACAGGGGGCTTACCGCAGTATTTT
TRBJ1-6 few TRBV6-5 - CATHRDYNSPLHF TGTGCCACCCACAGGGACTATAATTCACCCCTCCACTTT
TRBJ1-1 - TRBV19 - CASSITTGTEAFF TGTGCCAGTAGTATAACAACAGGCACTGAAGCTTTCTTT
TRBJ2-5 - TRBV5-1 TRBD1 CASSPGDRGIEKTQYF TGCGCCAGCAGCCCGGGGGACAGGGGGATCGAGAAGACCCAGTACTTC
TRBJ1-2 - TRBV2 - CASRVQGPYGYTF TGTGCCAGCAGAGTACAGGGCCCCTATGGCTACACCTTC
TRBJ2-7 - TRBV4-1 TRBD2 CASSRLIAGGPHEQYF TGCGCCAGCAGCCGATTAATAGCGGGAGGGCCCCACGAGCAGTACTTC
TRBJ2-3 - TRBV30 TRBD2 CAWSSPGPAGGADTQYF TGTGCCTGGAGTTCCCCAGGGCCGGCGGGAGGGGCAGATACGCAGTATTTT
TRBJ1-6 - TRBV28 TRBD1 CASIDRDNSPLHF TGTGCCAGCATCGACAGGGACAATTCACCCCTCCACTTT
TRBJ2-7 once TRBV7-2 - CASSLVAVTYEQYF TGTGCCAGCAGCTTAGTTGCGGTAACCTACGAGCAGTACTTC
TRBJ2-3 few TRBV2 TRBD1 CASSEGTGPDTQYF TGTGCCAGCAGTGAAGGGACAGGGCCAGATACGCAGTATTTT
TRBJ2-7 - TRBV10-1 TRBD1 CASSASGQGAREQYF TGCGCCAGCAGTGCTTCGGGACAGGGGGCAAGGGAGCAGTACTTC
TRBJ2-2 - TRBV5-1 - CASKVGTNTGELFF TGCGCCTCAAAAGTGGGGACAAACACCGGGGAGCTGTTTTTT
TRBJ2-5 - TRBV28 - CATEKGFQETQYF TGTGCCACCGAGAAGGGGTTCCAAGAGACCCAGTACTTC
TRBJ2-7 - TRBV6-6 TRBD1 CASSPDRAAGEQYF TGTGCCAGCAGTCCGGACAGGGCGGCGGGTGAGCAGTACTTC
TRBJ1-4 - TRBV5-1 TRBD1 CASSLGGTDEKLFF TGCGCCAGCAGCTTGGGTGGGACAGATGAAAAACTGTTTTTT
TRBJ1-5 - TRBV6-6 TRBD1 CASPGGGWSNQPQHF TGTGCCAGTCCAGGGGGCGGGTGGAGCAATCAGCCCCAGCATTTT
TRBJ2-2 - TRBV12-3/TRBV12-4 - CASTRLNTGELFF TGTGCCAGCACAAGACTAAACACCGGGGAGCTGTTTTTT
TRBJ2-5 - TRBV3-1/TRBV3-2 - CASSQPRETQYF TGTGCCAGCAGCCAACCTCGGGAGACCCAGTACTTC
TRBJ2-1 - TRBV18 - CASSPLSSVNEQFF TGTGCCAGCTCACCGTTGTCGTCTGTCAATGAGCAGTTCTTC
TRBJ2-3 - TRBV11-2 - CASADSLTDTQYF TGTGCCTCCGCGGACAGCCTCACAGATACGCAGTATTTT
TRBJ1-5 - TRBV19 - CASRAVGGGNQPQHF TGTGCCAGTAGAGCCGTCGGAGGGGGCAATCAGCCCCAGCATTTT